These T cell receptor beta chains were read from a single sample in a study of shared clonotypes between healthy human individuals. Sequenced by immunoSEQ multiplex PCR; TCRdb stores in-frame clones only, minus some. The sample records millions of clones, over 85% being singletons. The specimen was naive CD4+ T cells from PBMCs. All receptors derive from a man aged 18 to 29 in good health. Some clones in this sample may be carry-over from other donors' samples. Both conserved end residues are part of each CDR3. Each record gives: D gene, V gene, J gene, clone size, CDR3 protein, CDR3 DNA. D genes are given only for firm matches. Part of the rows lack a size; the others show once, few, many or a class for expanded clones.

>.|TRBV5-1|TRBJ2-5|.
CASSFTTVKETQYF
TGCGCCAGCAGCTTTACGACGGTAAAAGAGACCCAGTACTTC
>.|TRBV9|TRBJ2-7|.
CASTSGGDEQYF
TGTGCCAGCACCAGTGGTGGTGACGAGCAGTACTTC
>.|TRBV6-1|TRBJ1-4|.
CASREDRTNEKLFF
TGTGCCAGCAGGGAGGACAGAACTAATGAAAAACTGTTTTTT
>TRBD1|TRBV7-9|TRBJ2-2|.
CASSLAGQGAGAGELFF
TGTGCCAGCAGCTTAGCTGGCCAGGGGGCAGGGGCCGGGGAGCTGTTTTTT
>.|TRBV2|TRBJ1-2|.
CASSVGDYGYTF
TGTGCCAGCAGTGTAGGGGACTATGGCTACACCTTC
>TRBD1|TRBV6-5|TRBJ1-2|.
CASSYSGQNYGYTF
TGTGCCAGCAGTTACTCGGGACAGAACTATGGCTACACCTTC
>.|TRBV30|TRBJ1-2|.
CAWNQQGDYGYTF
TGTGCCTGGAACCAACAGGGTGACTATGGCTACACCTTC
>.|TRBV5-1|TRBJ2-1|.
CASSLGQRGEQFF
TGCGCCAGCAGCTTGGGACAGAGAGGTGAGCAGTTCTTC
>TRBD2|TRBV28|TRBJ2-1|once
CASSFREGSYNEQFF
TGTGCCAGCAGTTTCCGGGAGGGCTCCTACAATGAGCAGTTCTTC
>.|TRBV29-1|TRBJ1-1|.
CSASRDTGSSEAFF
TGCAGCGCTAGCCGGGACACTGGTAGCTCTGAAGCTTTCTTT
>.|TRBV7-9|TRBJ1-2|.
CASSPLGWDNGYTF
TGTGCCAGCAGCCCCCTGGGTTGGGATAACGGCTACACCTTC
>.|TRBV7-7|TRBJ2-2|.
CASSRHEGPNTGELFF
TGTGCCAGCAGCCGACATGAGGGGCCGAACACCGGGGAGCTGTTTTTT
>.|TRBV7-8|TRBJ2-7|.
CASSLAHRLIYEQYF
TGTGCCAGCAGCTTAGCGCACAGACTTATCTACGAGCAGTACTTC
>.|TRBV5-1|TRBJ1-2|.
CASRLTGFGHQGYTF
TGCGCCAGCAGATTGACCGGTTTCGGACATCAGGGCTACACCTTC
>.|TRBV13|TRBJ1-1|.
CASSTIQGTVEAFF
TGTGCCAGCAGTACTATACAGGGTACAGTTGAAGCTTTCTTT
>TRBD2|TRBV28|TRBJ2-3|once
CASSKPGLAGDTQYF
TGTGCCAGCAGTAAACCCGGACTAGCGGGAGATACGCAGTATTTT
>.|TRBV10-3|TRBJ1-2|.
CAIARGDYGYTF
TGTGCCATCGCTAGAGGTGACTATGGCTACACCTTC
>.|TRBV18|TRBJ2-2|.
CASSPTRDALNTGELFF
TGTGCCAGCTCACCGACTCGGGACGCCCTAAACACCGGGGAGCTGTTTTTT
>.|TRBV7-9|TRBJ2-1|.
CASSPRKGSYNEQFF
TGTGCCAGCAGCCCCCGGAAGGGCTCCTACAATGAGCAGTTCTTC
>TRBD1|TRBV6-1|TRBJ2-3|once
CASSEQQGSTDTQYF
TGTGCCAGCAGTGAGCAACAGGGGTCCACAGATACGCAGTATTTT
>.|TRBV5-1|TRBJ2-3|.
CASSPSGAGQPRGQYF
TGCGCCAGCAGCCCGTCAGGAGCGGGCCAACCGAGGGGGCAGTATTTT
>.|TRBV7-2|TRBJ2-2|once
CASSFRPAGELFF
TGTGCCAGCAGCTTCCGACCCGCCGGGGAGCTGTTTTTT
>.|TRBV27|TRBJ2-3|once
CASSYYGGPNTDTQYF
TGTGCCAGCAGTTATTATGGGGGGCCGAACACAGATACGCAGTATTTT
>.|TRBV28|TRBJ2-4|.
CASSPSTGNKNIQYF
TGTGCCAGCAGCCCATCAACGGGGAACAAAAACATTCAGTACTTC
>TRBD2|TRBV18|TRBJ2-1|.
CASSPSTSGMGSYNEQFF
TGTGCCAGCTCACCGTCAACTAGCGGGATGGGCTCCTACAATGAGCAGTTCTTC
>.|TRBV6-4|TRBJ1-1|.
CASSDEGTEAFF
TGTGCCAGCAGTGACGAAGGAACTGAAGCTTTCTTT
>.|TRBV7-8|TRBJ1-4|once
CASSPSRATNEKLFF
TGTGCCAGCAGCCCGTCCCGGGCAACTAATGAAAAACTGTTTTTT